The T cell receptor beta chain under discussion was sequenced for a study of memory CD4+ T cells and cytomegalovirus serostatus. Sequenced by immunoSEQ multiplex PCR; TCRdb stores in-frame clones only, minus some. The table has approximately 46,000 clones, under 85% seen once. Single viable CD3+CD4+CD8-CD45RO+ cells were sorted as the memory CD4+ T cells. From germline, CDR1 is MNHEY and CDR2 SVGAGI. Trimming cost V 2 bases and J 4 bases; bases outside gene matches: 2. This CDR3 has 14 amino acids. The chain recombines TRBV6-5 with TRBJ2-7; 10 nucleotides agree with TRBD2. Input material: memory CD4+ T cells from blood. This clonotype originated in an adult in good health and CMV-seronegative. The DNA for the CDR3 is TGTGCCAGCAGTTACAGGGGACTAGCGTACGAGCAGTACTTC. Translated, it gives CASSYRGLAYEQYF.